The 17 T cell receptor beta chains in this list originate from one sample, sequenced in a study of CD8 T cells in ankylosing spondylitis. TCRdb itself ran the 5' RACE reads through MiXCR, one entry per CDR3 protein. The data contain 150,000 to 200,000 distinct CDR3 sequences, 30% to 35% of them singletons. The sequencing input was synovial fluid, either unsorted or a sorted T cell fraction (not recorded which). These receptors all stem from a male donor with ankylosing spondylitis.

The rearrangement links TRBV5-1 to TRBJ1-6; D not resolved. The length of the CDR3 is 14 residues. Trimming shortened V by 0 bases and J by 8 bases, and 9 bases separated the two germline ends. Germline CDR1 and CDR2: SGHRS and YFSETQ. The CDR3: CASSLGREDSPLHF. Written as DNA, the CDR3 is TGCGCCAGCAGCTTGGGACGGGAGGATTCACCCCTCCACTTT.

This clonotype was observed a handful of times. The chain has TRBV5-6 and TRBJ1-5; 9 bases are shared with TRBD1. V lost 3 bases and J lost 5; bases outside the gene matches: 9. Germline V lookup: CDR1 SGHDT, CDR2 YYEEEE. This CDR3 spans 16 amino acids. The CDR3 sequence: CASSSLGTGRHQPQHF. The CDR3 DNA follows: TGTGCCAGCAGCTCGCTAGGGACAGGGAGACATCAGCCCCAGCATTTT.

There are a few counts of this clonotype. This chain joins TRBV5-5 and TRBJ1-1; D remains ambiguous. This CDR3 region has 14 residues. Germline CDR1 reads SGHKS; CDR2 reads YYEKEE (reference sequence). The V end was cut by 2 bases, the J end by 1 base, with 9 bases between. The CDR3 DNA sequence: TGTGCCAGCAGCTTCCGGTCGGCGAACACTGAAGCTTTCTTT. Its protein product is CASSFRSANTEAFF.

The rearrangement links TRBV20-1 to TRBJ1-5, with TRBD1 identical over 9 bases. CDR1 is DFQATT and CDR2 is SNEGSKA in the germline V gene (reference sequence). This CDR3 has 17 residues. Trimming took 3 bases from V and 1 from J; bases not matched to a gene: 10. The CDR3 nucleotides are TGCAGTGCTAGCGCGGGAACAGGGGGCCGGAGCAATCAGCCCCAGCATTTT. Residues: CSASAGTGGRSNQPQHF.

This clonotype was seen only a few times. This chain links TRBV6-2 or TRBV6-3 with TRBJ2-7, with 12 bases that match TRBD1. Germline-derived CDR1 and CDR2 are MNHEY and SVGEGT. The CDR3 totals 19 residues. V lost 8 bases and J lost 2; bases outside the gene matches: 19. The CDR3 region has the DNA TGTGCCAGCTGCCCCCGGGACAGGGGGCGTCTTACACCTACCTACGAGCAGTACTTC. It is translated as CASCPRDRGRLTPTYEQYF.

This clonotype has only a few counts. The V call is TRBV6-1, the J call TRBJ2-1; 9 bases fit TRBD2. The CDR3 sequence is 16 residues long. The J segment lost 5 bases and the V segment lost 1 base, leaving 6 bases of the junction unmatched. CDR1 is MNHNS and CDR2 is SASEGT in the germline V gene. The CDR3 protein is CASSEVVLAGNNEQFF. CDR3 sequence (DNA): TGTGCCAGCAGTGAAGTTGTACTAGCGGGTAACAATGAGCAGTTCTTC.

This clonotype was counted a few times. The J gene is TRBJ1-2, the V gene TRBV18; the D gene is possibly TRBD1 (5 bases). This CDR3 is 17 amino acids long. In germline, CDR1 is KGHSH, CDR2 LQKENI. The V gene lost 1 base and the J gene lost 6 bases, with 21 bases spanning the gap. CDR3 region: CASSPQPKGPQAHGYTF. Written as DNA, the CDR3 is TGTGCCAGCTCACCACAGCCGAAGGGACCCCAGGCGCATGGCTACACCTTC.

This clonotype was detected a few times. The CDR3 spells CASSLWTNAQFF. The CDR3, as DNA: TGTGCCAGCAGCCTCTGGACTAACGCGCAGTTCTTC. V usage is TRBV3-1 and J usage is TRBJ2-1; maybe TRBD2 (6 bases). Germline V gene data show CDR1 as LGHDT and CDR2 as YNNKEL (reference sequence). The CDR3 covers 12 residues. V shed 4 bases and J shed 12 bases, with 13 bases lying between them.

This clonotype came up a few times. In DNA, the CDR3 is TGTGCCAGCAGTTTAGGCAGGGATATGAAGCAGTACTTC. It is translated as CASSLGRDMKQYF. The chain carries TRBV28 and TRBJ2-7, with D perhaps TRBD1 (5 bases). The CDR3 consists of 13 residues. CDR1 is MDHEN and CDR2 is SYDVKM in the germline V gene. V was pared by 2 bases and J by 8 bases, with 13 bases between. The complete variable domain, with remaining parts taken from reference TRBV28 and TRBJ2-7, reads DVKVTQSSRYLVKRTGEKVFLECVQDMDHENMFWYRQDPGLGLRLIYFSYDVKMKEKGDIPEGYSVSREKKERFSLILESASTNQTSMYLCASSLGRDMKQYFGPGTRLTVT.

The CDR3 loop reads CASSSLDWDTEAFF. The CDR3 coding sequence is TGCGCCAGCAGCTCCCTAGACTGGGACACTGAAGCTTTCTTT. The chain carries TRBV5-1 and TRBJ1-1; no reliable D call. CDR1 SGHRS and CDR2 YFSETQ come from the germline V gene. Trimming pared 3 bases from V and 3 bases from J, leaving 12 bases between. There are 14 residues in the CDR3.

The rearrangement uses TRBV6-1 and TRBJ2-1; 10 nucleotides align to TRBD1. With 8 bases clipped from V and 6 bases from J, the junction kept 10 bases outside the gene matches. The CDR3 loop spans 15 amino acids. CDR1 and CDR2 (germline): MNHNS, SASEGT. CDR3 amino acids: CASSKGGTGANEQFF. CDR3 in DNA: TGTGCCAGCTCCAAAGGGGGGACAGGGGCCAATGAGCAGTTCTTC.

This sequence joins TRBV12-3 or TRBV12-4 and TRBJ1-2; D perhaps matches TRBD1 (5 bases). The CDR3 length is 13 residues. Trimming cost V 7 bases and J 4 bases, with 13 bases left between them. CDR3 DNA sequence: TGTGCCAGCACCGGGGACGGCGGCTATGGCTACACCTTC. It yields the protein CASTGDGGYGYTF.

This clonotype was counted only a few times. The rearrangement links TRBV20-1 to TRBJ2-5; 14 bases fit TRBD2. CDR1 and CDR2 (germline): DFQATT, SNEGSKA (reference sequence). Losses at the gene ends were 5 bases for V and 2 bases for J; bases not matched to a gene: 7. The CDR3 is 16 residues long. This CDR3 is CSAHGTSGGLQETQYF. CDR3 DNA sequence: TGCAGTGCTCACGGGACTAGCGGGGGCCTTCAAGAGACCCAGTACTTC.

In this sample, this clonotype turned up a few times. This chain joins TRBV20-1 and TRBJ1-2; D unresolved. Deletions cut 8 bases from V and 0 bases from J, with 19 bases between. CDR3 length: 15 amino acids. Per the germline V gene, CDR1 is DFQATT and CDR2 is SNEGSKA (reference sequence). For the CDR3, the DNA is TGCAGTAGGTGGGGAGACTCTCCTACTAACTATGGCTACACCTTC. As protein: CSRWGDSPTNYGYTF.

The gene calls are TRBV5-1 and TRBJ1-1; D not resolved. CDR3 length: 14 residues. Germline CDR1 reads SGHRS; CDR2 reads YFSETQ. CDR3 DNA: TGCGCATGCAGCTTGGATCGGGCGAACACTGAAGCTTTCTTT. It codes for CACSLDRANTEAFF. The full variable domain, its missing parts supplied by reference TRBV5-1 and TRBJ1-1, is KAGVTQTPRYLIKTRGQQVTLSCSPISGHRSVSWYQQTPGQGLQFLFEYFSETQRNKGNFPGRFSGRQFSNSRSEMNVSTLELGDSALYLCACSLDRANTEAFFGQGTRLTVV.

The sample holds many counts of this clonotype. The gene calls are TRBV10-3 and TRBJ2-7, with TRBD2 as a possible D gene (5 bases). Germline V CDR1 and CDR2: ENHRY, SYGVKD. The CDR3 is 13 residues long. The germline V and J ends were trimmed by 5 bases and 5 bases, with 13 bases remaining between them. CDR3 bases: TGTGCCATCAGTCGGGGTGATAAGGACGAGCAGTACTTC. Its protein product is CAISRGDKDEQYF.

This clonotype has ten or more counts. The V gene is TRBV7-9, the J gene TRBJ1-3; no reliable D call. Germline loops: CDR1 SEHNR, CDR2 FQNEAQ (reference sequence). This CDR3 has 13 residues. The germline V and J ends were trimmed by 10 bases and 0 bases, with 10 bases remaining between them. For the CDR3, the DNA is TGTGCCACCGGGCGGGACTCTGGAAACACCATATATTTT. This gives the protein CATGRDSGNTIYF.